Detailed here is one T cell receptor (beta chain). Sequence at one end of the junction differs from germline and may be a read error. The data originate from a study of T cells in Graves' hyperthyroidism and ophthalmopathy. On the study more broadly: Any treatment followed the collection of peripheral blood at initial diagnosis.

The CDR3 is 17 residues long. Germline V gene sequence: CDR1 ENHRY, CDR2 SYGVKD. Amplification of TCR beta CDR3 regions used RNA as the template. A set of HTBI primers served as the primers for a first-round RT-PCR of the TCR CDR3. Using its own MiXCR run on the multiplex PCR reads, TCRdb lists one record per CDR3 protein. This table has nearly 750,000 distinct CDR3 sequences, approximately 36% appearing once. Stable Graves' hyperthyroidism denoted no ophthalmopathy progression over 18 months. Uncontrolled infection, other autoimmune disease, pregnancy or lactation excluded patients. The sequenced sample consisted of blood. The receptor's source is a woman aged 35 to 49 with Graves' hyperthyroidism. The chain joins TRBV10-3 to TRBJ1-1; D ambiguous. The CDR3 DNA follows: TGTGCCAGCAGTCGCCCGACTGCGACTTCGCGGTACAGTGAAGCTTTCTTT. It yields the protein CASSRPTATSRYSEAFF.